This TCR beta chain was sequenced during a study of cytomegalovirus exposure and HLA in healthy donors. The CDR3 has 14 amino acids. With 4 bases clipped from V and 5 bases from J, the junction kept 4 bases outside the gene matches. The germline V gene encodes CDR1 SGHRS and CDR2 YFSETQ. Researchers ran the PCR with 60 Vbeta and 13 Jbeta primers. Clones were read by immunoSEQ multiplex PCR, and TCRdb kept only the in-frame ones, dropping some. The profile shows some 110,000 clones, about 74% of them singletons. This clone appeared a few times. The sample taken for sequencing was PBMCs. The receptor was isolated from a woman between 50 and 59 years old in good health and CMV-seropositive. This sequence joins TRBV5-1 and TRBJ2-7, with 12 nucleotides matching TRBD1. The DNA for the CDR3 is TGCGCCAGCAGCAAGGGGACAGGGGGCAACGAGCAGTACTTC. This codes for CASSKGTGGNEQYF.